Each of the 7 T cell receptor beta chains below was sequenced from the same sample in a study of post-analysis software for immune sequencing data. Their antigen targets remain unknown. Unique molecular identifiers were built into the TCR beta cDNA libraries. TCRdb recomputed calls from the PCR reads with MiXCR, one row per CDR3 protein. The sample records about 820,000 distinct CDR3 sequences, around 53% being singletons. Whole-study findings and limits: Patients showed TRBV5-6, TRBV5-1 and TRBV20-1 among several TRBV segments more frequent than in controls.

Sequences were obtained from blood. These receptors were collected from a girl aged 10 to 17 with multiple sclerosis.

This chain joins TRBV20-1 and TRBJ1-2, with TRBD1 identical over 9 bases. Germline CDR1 reads DFQATT; CDR2 reads SNEGSKA (reference sequence). The CDR3 spans 16 residues. The J segment lost 1 base and the V segment lost 2 bases, leaving 8 bases of the junction unmatched. The CDR3 DNA reads as TGCAGTGCTAGAACGACAGGGGGGAGGGATAACTATGGCTACACCTTC. Residues: CSARTTGGRDNYGYTF.

The gene calls are TRBV5-1 and TRBJ2-1, with 12 positions matching TRBD1. This CDR3 comprises 14 residues. Per germline, CDR1 SGHRS and CDR2 YFSETQ. V was pared by 5 bases and J by 7 bases, with 4 bases of the junction left unmatched. The CDR3 DNA reads TGCGCCAGCAGTTGGGACAGGGGGCGGAATGAGCAGTTCTTC. Protein sequence: CASSWDRGRNEQFF.

This clonotype was observed a handful of times. The chain couples TRBV12-3 or TRBV12-4 to TRBJ1-6; no definite D call. V lost 4 bases and J lost 14, with 9 bases in between. CDR3 length equals 11 residues. The CDR3 spells CASSYSRSLHF. The CDR3 coding sequence is TGTGCCAGCAGTTATTCGCGGTCCCTCCACTTT.

CDR3 nucleotides: TGTGCCAGCAGTCGCTTAGGACTAGCGGAGATTCGCCTGGACGAGCAGTTCTTC. This sequence encodes CASSRLGLAEIRLDEQFF. This chain connects TRBV6-1 to TRBJ2-1; 10 nucleotides agree with TRBD2. The V gene's germline CDR1 is MNHNS and CDR2 SASEGT. With 5 bases clipped from V and 10 bases from J, the junction kept 20 bases outside the gene matches. The CDR3 runs 18 residues.

The chain recombines TRBV12-3 or TRBV12-4 with TRBJ2-6, with D possibly matching TRBD1 (5 bases). The CDR3 consists of 17 residues. The V and J ends lost 5 bases and 3 bases respectively, with 17 bases between them. This CDR3 is CASSPASGSRGANVLTF. CDR3 DNA sequence: TGTGCCAGCAGTCCCGCTTCAGGGTCCCGTGGGGCCAACGTCCTGACTTTC.

Concerning this clonotype: One end of the junction fails to match germline, which may point to a read error. J is TRBJ2-3 and V is TRBV20-1; TRBD2 matches 12 bases. CDR1 and CDR2 from the germline V gene are DFQATT and SNEGSKA (reference sequence). There are 19 residues in the CDR3. The CDR3 DNA sequence: TGTAGTGCTAGAGATAAAGTAGTAGGACTAGCGGGAACAGCAGATACGCAGTATTTT. It yields the protein CSARDKVVGLAGTADTQYF.

The rearrangement links TRBV12-3 or TRBV12-4 to TRBJ2-5; 7 positions match TRBD2. This CDR3 is 14 amino acids long. Unmatched junction bases numbered 5, after V lost 4 bases and J lost 3 bases. CDR3 amino acids: CASSSGLAEETQYF. The CDR3 nucleotides read TGTGCCAGCAGTTCAGGTCTAGCGGAAGAGACCCAGTACTTC.